These 25 T cell receptor beta chains came from one sample sequenced in a study of regulatory T cells in long-lasting Graves disease. Time point indicated: newly diagnosed GD, antithyroid drugs for less than 3 months. The TCR library was made from RNA extracted from PBMCs. Relying on iRepertoire HTBI primers and Arm-PCR of CDR3 regions, the team built TCR beta libraries. TCRdb ran MiXCR on the multiplex PCR reads and lists one entry per CDR3 protein. The sample lists 390,000 or so distinct CDR3 sequences, 12% occurring once. The sample also formed part of further work on T cells in Graves' hyperthyroidism and ophthalmopathy.

The sample in question was peripheral blood mononuclear cells (PBMCs), obtained at new diagnosis, from a patient treated with antithyroid drugs. The origin of the receptors is a woman aged 18-30 years with Graves disease.

This clonotype appeared many times. J is TRBJ1-1 and V is TRBV7-8, with D possibly matching TRBD1 (6 bases). The germline V gene encodes CDR1 SGHVS and CDR2 FQNEAQ. V was clipped by 0 bases and J by 9 bases, with 14 bases between them. The CDR3 loop spans 14 amino acids. The CDR3 sequence is CASSLAEGRDKAFF. DNA of the CDR3: TGTGCCAGCAGCTTAGCGGAGGGCCGGGACAAAGCTTTCTTT.

This clonotype has at least ten counts. CDR3 loop: CASMDAGEDNEQFF. In DNA, the CDR3 is TGCGCCAGCATGGACGCAGGGGAAGACAATGAGCAGTTCTTC. The V gene is TRBV10-2, the J gene TRBJ2-1, with D tentatively TRBD1 (6 bases). The CDR3 is 14 amino acids. Germline V lookup: CDR1 WSHSY, CDR2 SAAADI. V was pared by 7 bases and J by 5 bases, with 15 bases between.

For this clonotype: A much larger clone lies a single base off, so this may be a read error. The chain links TRBV4-3 to TRBJ1-2; D possibly corresponds to TRBD1 (6 bases). CDR1 and CDR2 (germline): LGHNA, YSLEER. Trimming took off 0 bases at V and 8 bases at J, with 22 bases between the two ends. The CDR3 consists of 17 residues. The CDR3, as DNA: TGCGCCAGCAGCCAAGACCAACGGACAGCGGCTTGGGGAGGCTACACCTTC. It yields the protein CASSQDQRTAAWGGYTF.

The chain recombines TRBV2 with TRBJ1-2, with D perhaps TRBD1 (5 bases). The CDR3 spans 17 residues. Trimming removed 3 bases at V and 4 bases at J, with 21 bases between. The germline V gene has CDR1 SNHLY and CDR2 FYNNEI. CDR3 DNA sequence: TGTGCCAGCAGTGAGACTGCTGACAGCGGCCCTAGCTATGGCTACACCTTC. It yields the protein CASSETADSGPSYGYTF.

This clonotype was counted at least ten times. The chain couples TRBV20-1 to TRBJ2-1; no clear D. The CDR3 extends over 12 amino acids. Trimming pared 3 bases from V and 1 base from J, leaving 4 bases between. CDR1 DFQATT and CDR2 SNEGSKA come from the germline V gene (reference sequence). CDR3 in amino acids: CSASESYNEQFF. The CDR3 nucleotides read TGCAGTGCTAGCGAGTCCTACAATGAGCAGTTCTTC.

In this sample, this clonotype turned up many times. This chain joins TRBV12-3 or TRBV12-4 and TRBJ2-5; D remains unclear. Trimming pared 3 bases from V and 5 bases from J, leaving 10 bases between. The CDR3 spans 13 residues. The CDR3 region is CASSFVEVETQYF. The CDR3 coding sequence is TGTGCCAGCAGTTTCGTTGAAGTGGAGACCCAGTACTTC.

This clonotype turned up a few times. Possible read error: a much larger clone is one base away. The conserved final phenylalanine or tryptophan is absent from the CDR3, which likely points to a read error. The J gene is TRBJ1-4, the V gene TRBV20-1; 9 nucleotides agree with TRBD1. This CDR3 is 13 amino acids long. J gave up 5 bases and V 4 bases, and 2 bases lay outside the gene matches. Germline-derived CDR1 and CDR2 are DFQATT and SNEGSKA (reference sequence). CDR3 loop: CSATGTGNEKLFL. The CDR3 DNA sequence: TGCAGTGCTACCGGGACAGGGAATGAAAAACTGTTTCTT.

This clonotype appeared many times. This sequence joins TRBV18 and TRBJ1-5; D uncertain. Trimming pared 0 bases from V and 2 bases from J, leaving 8 bases between. This CDR3 has 15 amino acids. The germline gives CDR1 KGHSH, CDR2 LQKENI. The CDR3 coding sequence is TGTGCCAGCTCACCACCGGGCGCAGGCAATCAGCCCCAGCATTTT. Its protein is CASSPPGAGNQPQHF.

This clonotype was recorded a few times. The chain has TRBV6-5 and TRBJ2-7, with D tentatively TRBD1 (5 bases). Germline V gene data show CDR1 as MNHEY and CDR2 as SVGAGI. The CDR3 has 13 residues. V gave up 2 bases and J gave up 9 bases, with 14 bases separating them. CDR3 DNA sequence: TGTGCCAGCAGTTACGGCCAGGGCAACGGGCAGTACGTC. Protein product: CASSYGQGNGQYV.

At least ten counts were recorded for this clonotype. The chain recombines TRBV7-2 with TRBJ2-5, with 9 bases lining up with TRBD1. The J call may be faulty, since TRBJ2-7 better matches the DNA end. The CDR3 sequence is 15 residues long. Germline values: CDR1 SGHTA, CDR2 FQGNSA. The CDR3 coding sequence is TGTGCCAGCAGTCAGACCGGGACAGGGTTCAACGAGCAGTACTTC. Its protein product is CASSQTGTGFNEQYF.

The chain uses TRBV30 and TRBJ2-1; either TRBD1 or TRBD2 may supply D (5 bases each). V lost 5 bases, J lost 2 bases, and 19 bases lay in between. The CDR3 runs to 16 residues. Germline-derived CDR1 and CDR2 are GTSNPN and SVGIG (reference sequence). The CDR3: CAWGGRAADPYNEQFF. The CDR3 bases are TGTGCCTGGGGGGGTAGGGCCGCTGATCCCTACAATGAGCAGTTCTTC. The full variable domain, with the rest looked up from reference TRBV30 and TRBJ2-1, is SQTIHQWPATLVQPVGSPLSLECTVEGTSNPNLYWYRQAAGRGLQLLFYSVGIGQISSEVPQNLSASRPQDRQFILSSKKLLLSDSGFYLCAWGGRAADPYNEQFFGPGTRLTVL.

This clonotype occurred many times. J is TRBJ1-1 and V is TRBV6-1, with TRBD1 identical over 7 bases. Germline values: CDR1 MNHNS, CDR2 SASEGT. CDR3 size: 14 residues. Trimming cost V 6 bases and J 1 base; bases outside gene matches: 5. CDR3 sequence reads: CASRPGQRNTEAFF. As DNA, the CDR3 is TGTGCCAGCAGACCGGGACAGAGGAACACTGAAGCTTTCTTT.

The chain employs TRBV10-3 and TRBJ2-5; TRBD2 matches at 14 bases. The CDR3 is made up of 15 amino acids. Germline V CDR1 and CDR2: ENHRY, SYGVKD. With 8 bases clipped from V and 4 bases from J, the junction kept 6 bases outside the gene matches. This CDR3 is CAIGGTSGGGETQYF. Written as DNA, the CDR3 is TGTGCCATCGGCGGGACTAGCGGGGGCGGAGAGACCCAGTACTTC.

This clonotype has ten or more counts. The chain combines TRBV3-1 with TRBJ2-7; 9 bases agree with TRBD2. The CDR3 has 15 amino acids. The junction had 2 bases not matched to a gene; V was cut back by 0 bases and J by 2 bases. Germline assignment: CDR1 LGHDT and CDR2 YNNKEL (reference sequence). The CDR3 nucleotides are TGTGCCAGCAGCCAAGAGCGGGAGGGGACCTACGAGCAGTACTTC. Translation gives CASSQEREGTYEQYF.

The CDR3 nucleotides are TGTGCCACCACAGCTTATCCTAGCGGGGTGACCGGGGAGCTGTTTTTT. This sequence encodes CATTAYPSGVTGELFF. The rearrangement uses TRBV5-6 and TRBJ2-2, with 9 positions matching TRBD2. V lost 9 bases to trimming and J lost 5 bases; unmatched junction nucleotides: 14. CDR3 length: 16 amino acids. CDR1 is SGHDT and CDR2 is YYEEEE in the germline V gene.

The chain combines TRBV15 with TRBJ2-7; 7 bases line up with TRBD1. The CDR3 is made up of 13 amino acids. The junction had 8 bases not matched to a gene; V was cut back by 3 bases and J by 9 bases. Germline V gene lookup returns CDR1 LNHNV and CDR2 YYDKDF (reference sequence). CDR3 bases: TGTGCCACCAGCAGTGCCGACAGGGTTGGGCAGTACGTC. Its protein product is CATSSADRVGQYV.

There are many counts of this clonotype. The chain uses TRBV3-1 and TRBJ1-2; D is unclear. Trimming took off 4 bases at V and 4 bases at J, with 10 bases between the two ends. Per the germline V gene, CDR1 is LGHDT and CDR2 is YNNKEL (reference sequence). The CDR3 runs 13 residues. CDR3: CASSLPYSYGYTF. The CDR3 coding sequence is TGTGCCAGCAGCCTCCCTTACAGCTATGGCTACACCTTC.

This clonotype was observed many times. The chain carries TRBV6-1 and TRBJ2-2; D might be TRBD1 (6 bases). Germline V gene lookup returns CDR1 MNHNS and CDR2 SASEGT. The ends were cut back, 6 bases at V and 1 base at J, with 18 bases in the middle. This CDR3 region has 17 residues. CDR3 bases: TGTGCCAGCAGGCTTACACCGGGACAAGGGAACACCGGGGAGCTGTTTTTT. This sequence encodes CASRLTPGQGNTGELFF.

This clonotype was observed at least ten times. V usage is TRBV13 and J usage is TRBJ2-7; D possibly matches TRBD1 or TRBD2 (6 bases each). CDR1 PRHDT and CDR2 FYEKMQ come from the germline V gene (reference sequence). The CDR3 contains 14 residues. V gave up 4 bases and J gave up 6 bases, with 16 bases separating them. CDR3 in amino acids: CASSYPGAPGEQYF. For the CDR3, the DNA is TGTGCCAGCAGCTACCCGGGGGCGCCGGGCGAGCAGTACTTC.

This clonotype was observed at least ten times. The rearrangement joins TRBV5-6 to TRBJ1-5; D not certain. Trimming shortened V by 4 bases and J by 1 base, and 12 bases separated the two germline ends. CDR3 size: 15 residues. The V gene's germline CDR1 is SGHDT and CDR2 YYEEEE. The CDR3 here is CASSIGPASNQPQHF. The CDR3 DNA sequence: TGTGCCAGCAGCATCGGGCCGGCCAGCAATCAGCCCCAGCATTTT.

This clonotype has more than one count but fewer than ten. The chain joins TRBV7-9 to TRBJ2-7; 7 bases map to TRBD2. Per the germline V gene, CDR1 is SEHNR and CDR2 is FQNEAQ (reference sequence). The trim removed 1 base at V and 2 bases at J, leaving 2 bases unmatched. This CDR3 contains 14 residues. The CDR3 nucleotides are TGTGCCAGCAGCTTAGGGACTAGTCCCTACGAGCAGTACTTC. It specifies CASSLGTSPYEQYF.

This clonotype was picked up many times. This rearrangement joins TRBV20-1 to TRBJ1-1, with a possible D match to TRBD1 (6 bases). V was pared by 5 bases and J by 5 bases, with 21 bases between. CDR1 is DFQATT and CDR2 is SNEGSKA in the germline V gene (reference sequence). This CDR3 comprises 15 residues. CDR3 DNA sequence: TGCAGTGCTCATATTATACAGGGTGGTGGGACTGAAGCTTTCTTT. Amino acids: CSAHIIQGGGTEAFF.

This clonotype was detected ten times or more. The chain combines TRBV5-1 with TRBJ2-3; the D is unclear. CDR3 length: 14 amino acids. V was trimmed by 4 bases and J by 4 bases, leaving 13 bases between them. The germline gives CDR1 SGHRS, CDR2 YFSETQ. The CDR3 sequence is CASSPAGSSDTQYF. Here the CDR3 DNA reads TGCGCCAGCAGCCCAGCCGGGTCCTCAGATACGCAGTATTTT.

This clonotype was detected ten times or more. This sequence joins TRBV15 and TRBJ2-5, with D hard to call. Deletions cut 1 base from V and 1 base from J, with 7 bases between. The CDR3 has 14 residues. The V gene's germline CDR1 is LNHNV and CDR2 YYDKDF (reference sequence). The CDR3 DNA follows: TGTGCCACCAGCAGAGTCCCTTTCCAAGAGACCCAGTACTTC. Translating gives CATSRVPFQETQYF.

There are many counts of this clonotype. The gene calls are TRBV28 and TRBJ1-5; 7 bases match TRBD1. With V trimmed by 3 bases and J by 0 bases, 14 bases remained unmatched. Germline V CDR1 and CDR2: MDHEN, SYDVKM. The CDR3 extends over 19 amino acids. This CDR3 reads CASSFILGTEGYSNQPQHF. DNA of the CDR3: TGTGCCAGCAGTTTTATTTTGGGGACAGAAGGATATAGCAATCAGCCCCAGCATTTT.